This note documents a single T cell receptor (beta chain) sequence. Its cognate antigen is unknown. Other DNA sequences from this sample encode an identical CDR3 as well. Trimming stripped 0 bases from V and 3 bases from J, with 8 bases between. Germline V lookup: CDR1 SGDLS, CDR2 YYNGEE. The length of the CDR3 is 14 residues. TCRdb's copy holds only in-frame clones and misses some; the assay was immunoSEQ multiplex PCR. The data contain some 740,000 clones, approximately 92% of them singletons. It was CD45RO-negative cells, positively selected for CCR7, that made up naive CD8 cells, with terminally differentiated effector memory CD45RA+ cells excluded. These data are taken from a study of shared clonotypes between healthy human individuals. Study-level information: A couple of women and a few men aged 18 to 49 made up the donors. There were three CD4 naive, three CD4 memory, two CD8 naive and one CD8 memory plates per donor. Study observations and caveats: It was the non-shared clonotypes that had lower generation probabilities than clonotypes shared by all four donors.

Input material: naive CD8+ T cells sorted from blood. The chain combines TRBV9 with TRBJ2-3; no firm D call. This receptor was obtained from a man younger than 45 in good health. CDR3 residues: CASSVAGSTDTQYF. The CDR3, as DNA: TGTGCCAGCAGCGTAGCCGGCTCAACAGATACGCAGTATTTT.